The clone carrying this T cell receptor beta chain was found once. Samples were taken at baseline and on day 1 of cycles 4 and 7. This specimen belongs to a study of OX40 agonist ivuxolimab in advanced cancers. Sequencing used immunoSEQ multiplex PCR; TCRdb keeps in-frame clones, though not all of them. The sample contains some 42,000 clones, 86% of which appear only once. The CDR3 spans 14 residues. V gave up 5 bases and J gave up 7 bases, with 14 bases separating them. The germline CDR1 and CDR2 sequences are MNHEY and SMNVEV (reference sequence). The specimen comprised CD4+ or CD8+ T cells sorted from blood, sampled in a trial of the OX40 agonist ivuxolimab. This receptor was taken from an adult with an advanced solid tumor such as melanoma, head and neck, liver or kidney cancer. The chain is built from TRBV27 and TRBJ2-2; the D gene could be TRBD1 or TRBD2 (7 bases each). CDR3 region: CASSDQGGLGELFF. CDR3 sequence (DNA): TGTGCCAGCAGTGATCAGGGGGGGCTCGGGGAGCTGTTTTTT.